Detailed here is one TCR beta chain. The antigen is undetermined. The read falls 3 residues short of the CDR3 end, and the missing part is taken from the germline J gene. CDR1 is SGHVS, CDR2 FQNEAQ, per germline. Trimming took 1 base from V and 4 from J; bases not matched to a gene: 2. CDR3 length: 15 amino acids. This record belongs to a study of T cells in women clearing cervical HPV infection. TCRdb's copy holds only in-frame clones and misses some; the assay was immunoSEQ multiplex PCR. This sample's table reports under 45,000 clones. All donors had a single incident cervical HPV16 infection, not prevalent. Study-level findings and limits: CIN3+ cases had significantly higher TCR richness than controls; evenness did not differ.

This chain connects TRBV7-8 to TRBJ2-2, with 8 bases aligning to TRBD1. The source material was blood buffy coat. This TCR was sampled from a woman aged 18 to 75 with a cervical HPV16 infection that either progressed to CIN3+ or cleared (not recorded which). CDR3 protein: CASSLGTGITGELFF. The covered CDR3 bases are TGTGCCAGCAGCTTAGGGACAGGGATCACCGGGGAG. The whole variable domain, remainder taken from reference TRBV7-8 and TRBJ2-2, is GAGVSQSPRYKVAKRGQDVALRCDPISGHVSLFWYQQALGQGPEFLTYFQNEAQLDKSGLPSDRFFAERPEGSVSTLKIQRTQQEDSAVYLCASSLGTGITGELFFGEGSRLTVL.